These 8 T cell receptor beta chains originate from one sample sequenced in a study of blood T cell repertoires in COVID-19. Assay used: immunoSEQ multiplex PCR; TCRdb lists only in-frame clones, some missing. There are about 180,000 clones in the sample; 80% to 90% occur only once, and around 1.9% lies in the top ten. The sequenced sample consisted of peripheral blood. These receptors all come from a man aged 18-30 years who had recovered from COVID-19.

The J gene is TRBJ2-7, the V gene TRBV6-5; 16 bases agree with TRBD2. Unmatched junction bases numbered 3, after V lost 9 bases and J lost 1 base. Looked up from germline, CDR1 is MNHEY and CDR2 is SVGAGI. The CDR3 extends over 15 amino acids. CDR3 sequence (DNA): TGTGCCAGTGGGACTAGCGGGAGGGCATCCTACGAGCAGTACTTC. Encoded protein: CASGTSGRASYEQYF.

This chain connects TRBV24-1 to TRBJ2-2; 8 bases match TRBD1. V lost 6 bases to trimming and J lost 8 bases; unmatched junction nucleotides: 7. Germline-derived CDR1 and CDR2 are KGHDR and SFDVKD. This CDR3 contains 14 residues. CDR3 sequence reads: CATSPGQGAGELFF. Written as DNA, the CDR3 is TGTGCCACCAGTCCCGGCCAGGGGGCAGGGGAGCTGTTTTTT.

The gene calls are TRBV27 and TRBJ2-2, with D possibly being TRBD2 (5 bases). The CDR3 sequence is 15 residues long. Per the germline V gene, CDR1 is MNHEY and CDR2 is SMNVEV (reference sequence). The V end was cut by 1 base, the J end by 4 bases, with 10 bases between. The CDR3 protein is CASSLWGVGTGELFF. CDR3 DNA: TGTGCCAGCAGTTTATGGGGAGTAGGCACCGGGGAGCTGTTTTTT.

The chain joins TRBV27 to TRBJ1-3; 9 bases match TRBD1. Unmatched junction bases numbered 4, after V lost 2 bases and J lost 2 bases. Germline V gene data show CDR1 as MNHEY and CDR2 as SMNVEV (reference sequence). CDR3 length: 16 amino acids. The CDR3 nucleotides read TGTGCCAGCAGTTTAAGGGGGACAGGGCCTGGAAACACCATATATTTT. It yields the protein CASSLRGTGPGNTIYF.

The chain uses TRBV7-9 and TRBJ1-3; D is uncertain. Germline V gives CDR1 SEHNR, CDR2 FQNEAQ (reference sequence). Trimming took 1 base from V and 2 from J, leaving 12 bases between them. The CDR3 has 16 residues. In DNA, the CDR3 is TGTGCCAGCAGCTTAGAACCGGGGAGAACTGGAAACACCATATATTTT. Translation gives CASSLEPGRTGNTIYF.

The chain links TRBV5-1 to TRBJ2-7; perhaps TRBD1 as D (5 bases). V lost 0 bases, J lost 7 bases, and 11 bases lay in between. CDR3 length: 13 residues. The V gene's germline CDR1 is SGHRS and CDR2 YFSETQ. This CDR3 is CASSLEGPGEQYF. In DNA form, the CDR3 reads TGCGCCAGCAGCTTGGAGGGGCCCGGAGAGCAGTACTTC.

The rearrangement joins TRBV15 to TRBJ2-2; D may be TRBD1 (6 bases). The germline V gene encodes CDR1 LNHNV and CDR2 YYDKDF (reference sequence). The CDR3 contains 15 residues. Trimming removed 8 bases from V and 7 bases from J, with 20 bases in between. For the CDR3, the DNA is TGTGCCACCGGGGCAGGGGATTTAGTCATCGGGGAGCTGTTTTTT. Translation: CATGAGDLVIGELFF.

This clone was detected only once. V and J are TRBV7-2 and TRBJ2-7; D gene ambiguous. In germline, CDR1 is SGHTA, CDR2 FQGNSA. Trimming shortened V by 2 bases and J by 5 bases, and 13 bases separated the two germline ends. The CDR3 length is 14 residues. CDR3 sequence: CASSLHSQPNEQYF. The CDR3 DNA sequence: TGTGCCAGCAGCTTACATAGCCAGCCCAACGAGCAGTACTTC.